The source of this TCR beta chain is a study of T cells in Graves' hyperthyroidism and ophthalmopathy. Stable hyperthyroidism: no ophthalmopathy progression over 18 months of follow-up. Patients aged 18 to 65 had newly diagnosed hyperthyroidism that had lasted under 2 months. Lactation, pregnancy, other autoimmune disease or uncontrolled infection excluded patients. A roughly 10 ml volume of fresh peripheral blood provided the PBMCs. After removal of 5 bases from V and 4 bases from J, the junction contained 11 bases not matched to a gene. This CDR3 comprises 15 residues. CDR1 and CDR2 (germline): SGHDT, YYEEEE. Amplification of TCR beta CDR3 regions was performed using RNA transcripts as template. With the HTBI primer set, the TCR CDR3 went through a first round of RT-PCR. TCRdb ran MiXCR on the multiplex PCR reads and lists one entry per CDR3 protein. This sample has around 760,000 distinct CDR3 sequences, with over 35% found just once.

The V gene is TRBV5-6, the J gene TRBJ1-2, with 7 bases aligning to TRBD1. What was sequenced was blood. This TCR derives from a woman aged 40 to 50 with Graves' hyperthyroidism. The DNA for the CDR3 is TGTGCCAGCAGTCTTACGGGACAGTTTGCCTATGGCTACACCTTC. Translation gives CASSLTGQFAYGYTF.